This note documents a single TCR beta chain sequence. Its cognate antigen has yet to be identified. Base qualities were left out, and no much larger clone turns up one base away. Libraries came from the immunoSEQ multiplex PCR assay. The deep sequencing platform assayed roughly 10^5 TCR templates per sample. Genomic DNA extracted from sorted T cells was used for TCRbeta CDR3 sequencing. The original pipeline was this. The R programming language was used for the clonal analysis of the TCRbeta CDR3 data. Comparing unstimulated samples against CFSE-low samples taken after the reaction was how alloreactive CD4+ and CD8+ clones were defined. Alloreactive CD4+ clones were assigned to regulatory or non-regulatory origin by matching sequences to sorted unstimulated Treg and non-Treg repertoires. The clones in this table, taken by TCRdb from immuneACCESS, are in-frame only. Not every clone is retained; where verified, under half of the shortfall comes from an unresolved V gene, and the cause of the rest is unknown. V and J calls plus clone size are reproduced from that table; the DNA served to infer D and trimming. The sample includes 80,000 to 130,000 clones, with more than 85% observed a single time. The top ten constitute more than 2.5% of the sample.

Sorted unstimulated T cells, along with proliferating T cells recovered from mixed lymphocyte reactions, underwent TCRbeta CDR3 sequencing. Fresh whole blood from more than 9 HLA-typed healthy donors served as the source for isolating PBMCs. These data are taken from a study of siplizumab effects on memory and regulatory T cells (dated by TCRdb to between 2018 and 2020). Background for the entire study: The effect of the anti-CD2 antibody siplizumab on alloreactive T-cell subsets was examined in allogeneic mixed lymphocyte reactions constructed from human PBMCs.

Spanning cysteine to phenylalanine, the CDR3 consists of 16 amino acids. The kept DNA is CDR3 alone, 48 bases in frame from the first base. CDR1 and CDR2 were assigned from the germline V gene (reference sequence) as SGHNT and YYREEE. At the junction V is shortened by 0 bases and J by 4 bases, with 14 bases in between. The paper's findings and limits, for the study overall: Whether proliferating Tregs from siplizumab cultures actually had suppressive function was not functionally confirmed. Siplizumab significantly lowered the cumulative frequency of alloreactive sequences that could be traced to unstimulated CD4+ memory T cells. Unstimulated naive T cells appeared more diverse than memory T cells, and naive cells seemed to contribute substantially to the alloresponse. In reactions with siplizumab, an average of approximately 70% of mappable alloreactive CD4+ clones were Treg-derived, compared with roughly 26% in control reactions. Because sequences at frequencies below about 10^-5 were poorly captured, only a minor fraction of alloreactive clones could be mapped back to unstimulated subsets. About 80-96% of proliferating CD4+ or CD8+ clones could not be given a naive or memory phenotype.

The chain is assembled from TRBV5-4 and TRBJ2-1, and possibly TRBD1, on 5 matching bases. The material sequenced was CD4+ T cells sorted from blood. The origin of this receptor is a human donor in good health. Some clones in this sample may be carry-over from other donors' samples. The CDR3 here reads CASSLVGQGVYNEQFF. The sequence in DNA is TGTGCCAGCAGCTTGGTAGGTCAGGGCGTTTACAATGAGCAGTTCTTC.